Listed below are T cell receptor beta chains from one sample, sequenced in a study. Produced via immunoSEQ multiplex PCR; TCRdb's table is partial and in-frame only. The sample includes roughly 68,000 clones, about 94% seen only once; the top ten take roughly 4.5%. Sequences were obtained from PBMCs. The receptors were gathered from a man aged 35-49 years with rheumatoid arthritis. Each CDR3 is given with its conserved first and last residue. The D gene is left open where the match is weak. A clone size is listed for some rows: how often the clone was seen (once, few, many), or a class if it is expanded.

TRBJ2-2	.	once	TRBV3-1/TRBV3-2	CASSQGQTNTGELFF	TGTGCCAGCAGCCAAGGACAGACGAACACCGGGGAGCTGTTTTTT
TRBJ1-6	TRBD1	.	TRBV2	CASIRQGFGNSPLHF	TGTGCCAGCATTCGACAGGGCTTCGGCAATTCACCCCTCCACTTT
TRBJ2-1	.	.	TRBV30	CAWSVPSRHNEQFF	TGTGCCTGGAGTGTACCCAGCAGACACAATGAGCAGTTCTTC
TRBJ2-5	TRBD2	.	TRBV15	CATSRVGLALETQYF	TGTGCCACCAGCAGGGTTGGACTAGCTCTCGAGACCCAGTACTTC
TRBJ2-2	.	.	TRBV11-2	CASSPGFSNTGELFF	TGTGCCAGCAGCCCAGGGTTTTCGAACACCGGGGAGCTGTTTTTT
TRBJ1-5	.	.	TRBV6-1	CASSERYSNQPQHF	TGTGCCAGCAGTGAACGGTACAGCAATCAGCCCCAGCATTTT
TRBJ1-2	.	.	TRBV6-1	CASSEGRPYGYTF	TGTGCCAGCAGTGAAGGCAGACCCTATGGCTACACCTTC
TRBJ1-1	TRBD1	.	TRBV6-5	CASSYWTGSEAFF	TGTGCCAGCAGTTACTGGACAGGGAGTGAAGCTTTCTTT
TRBJ2-5	TRBD1	.	TRBV5-4	CASSLRLGQGAKRGQETQYF	TGTGCCAGCAGCCTCCGATTGGGACAGGGGGCGAAAAGGGGTCAAGAGACCCAGTACTTC
TRBJ1-2	.	.	TRBV7-2	CASTLLSFPSQSYGYTF	TGTGCCAGCACCCTACTTAGTTTCCCGAGCCAGTCCTATGGCTACACCTTC
TRBJ2-5	.	.	TRBV9	CASSARGQETQYF	TGTGCCAGCAGCGCCCGGGGACAAGAGACCCAGTACTTC
TRBJ1-5	TRBD1	few	TRBV6-1	CASSKDRVGGSNQPQHF	TGTGCCAGCAGTAAAGACAGGGTTGGGGGTAGCAATCAGCCCCAGCATTTT
TRBJ2-7	.	.	TRBV5-6	CASSRVRGAWEQYF	TGTGCCAGCAGCCGGGTCCGGGGGGCTTGGGAGCAGTACTTC
TRBJ2-1	.	.	TRBV18	CASSPYRAGVDNEQFF	TGTGCCAGCTCACCATATAGGGCAGGAGTGGACAATGAGCAGTTCTTC
TRBJ2-1	TRBD2	once	TRBV5-1	CASSLEPRTSGRYNEQFF	TGCGCCAGCAGCTTGGAACCAAGGACTAGCGGGAGGTACAATGAGCAGTTCTTC
TRBJ1-2	.	.	TRBV2	CASEVASGPNYGYTF	TGTGCCAGCGAGGTCGCTAGCGGACCGAACTATGGCTACACCTTC
TRBJ2-2	.	.	TRBV5-4	CASSLRQGTGELFF	TGTGCCAGCAGCTTGCGGCAGGGCACCGGGGAGCTGTTTTTT
TRBJ1-2	TRBD1	.	TRBV3-1/TRBV3-2	CASSRTGMGYTF	TGTGCCAGCAGTCGGACAGGAATGGGCTACACCTTC
TRBJ2-1	.	.	TRBV18	CASSPLVSRNEQFF	TGTGCCAGCTCACCACTAGTTTCGCGCAATGAGCAGTTCTTC
TRBJ2-1	.	.	TRBV20-1	CSAREFNEQFF	TGCAGTGCTAGAGAATTCAATGAGCAGTTCTTC
TRBJ2-7	.	.	TRBV5-6	CASSLSSYEQYF	TGTGCCAGCAGCCTGAGCTCCTACGAGCAGTACTTC
TRBJ2-1	.	once	TRBV27	CASSFRGSYNEQFF	TGTGCCAGCAGTTTTAGGGGTTCCTACAATGAGCAGTTCTTC
TRBJ2-7	TRBD1	.	TRBV11-2	CASRTTGVPYEQYF	TGTGCCAGCAGAACAACAGGGGTCCCCTACGAGCAGTACTTC
TRBJ2-7	.	.	TRBV18	CASSPGHTSYEQYF	TGTGCCAGCTCCCCAGGACACACCTCCTACGAGCAGTACTTC
TRBJ2-3	TRBD2	.	TRBV5-6	CASSLKATSGPSTDTQYF	TGTGCCAGCAGCTTAAAGGCGACTAGCGGCCCAAGCACAGATACGCAGTATTTT
TRBJ1-6	.	.	TRBV30	CAWMRRVNSPLHF	TGTGCCTGGATGCGCAGAGTCAATTCACCCCTCCACTTT
TRBJ2-7	TRBD1	.	TRBV27	CASSPPGQPYEQYF	TGTGCCAGCAGTCCTCCGGGACAGCCCTACGAGCAGTACTTC
TRBJ1-1	TRBD1	.	TRBV10-2	CASKGTGRGTEAFF	TGCGCCAGCAAAGGGACAGGGCGTGGCACTGAAGCTTTCTTT
TRBJ2-7	TRBD2	.	TRBV5-4	CASSRGLAGLSYEQYF	TGTGCCAGCAGCAGGGGACTAGCGGGTCTGTCCTACGAGCAGTACTTC
TRBJ2-1	TRBD2	.	TRBV6-2/TRBV6-3	CASSSGTSGANEQFF	TGTGCCAGCAGTTCCGGGACTAGCGGGGCCAATGAGCAGTTCTTC
TRBJ1-5	.	.	TRBV7-9	CASSLGTTGRNQPQHF	TGTGCCAGCAGCTTAGGTACGACAGGCCGCAATCAGCCCCAGCATTTT
TRBJ1-2	TRBD1	.	TRBV28	CASSWQGDYGYTF	TGTGCCAGCAGTTGGCAGGGGGACTATGGCTACACCTTC
TRBJ2-5	TRBD2	.	TRBV9	CASSVARSAGEETQYF	TGTGCCAGCAGCGTAGCCAGGTCAGCGGGGGAAGAGACCCAGTACTTC
TRBJ2-7	.	.	TRBV10-3	CAISEPLQGTYEQYF	TGTGCCATCAGTGAGCCCCTTCAGGGGACCTACGAGCAGTACTTC
TRBJ1-2	.	.	TRBV3-1/TRBV3-2	CASSQDWGINGYTF	TGTGCCAGCAGCCAAGATTGGGGGATCAATGGCTACACCTTC
TRBJ2-1	.	.	TRBV6-5	CASSRDAANNEQFF	TGTGCCAGCAGTAGGGACGCAGCCAACAATGAGCAGTTCTTC
TRBJ2-7	.	.	TRBV7-8	CASSLAGDGTYEQYF	TGTGCCAGCAGCTTAGCAGGGGACGGAACCTACGAGCAGTACTTC
TRBJ1-1	.	.	TRBV29-1	CSVESGGRAFF	TGCAGCGTTGAATCGGGGGGAAGAGCTTTCTTT
TRBJ2-2	.	.	TRBV30	CAWRVGRNTGELFF	TGTGCCTGGAGGGTAGGGAGGAACACCGGGGAGCTGTTTTTT
TRBJ2-7	TRBD1	.	TRBV10-3	CAISGGAGTGAYEQYF	TGTGCCATCAGTGGAGGGGCGGGGACAGGGGCCTACGAGCAGTACTTC
TRBJ2-5	TRBD1	.	TRBV4-2	CASSQRTGTTKETQYF	TGTGCCAGCAGCCAAAGGACAGGGACAACCAAAGAGACCCAGTACTTC
TRBJ1-5	TRBD1	.	TRBV19	CASSTVDRVPQPQHF	TGTGCCAGTAGTACAGTTGACAGGGTCCCTCAGCCCCAGCATTTT
TRBJ1-6	.	.	TRBV27	CASSHRDTNPPLHF	TGTGCCAGCAGTCATCGGGACACTAATCCACCCCTCCACTTT
TRBJ2-2	.	.	TRBV2	CATIGQEGAGELFF	TGTGCCACCATAGGTCAAGAGGGGGCCGGGGAGCTGTTTTTT
TRBJ2-1	.	.	TRBV11-2	CASSLERGAGWQFF	TGTGCCAGCAGCTTAGAACGCGGCGCAGGCTGGCAGTTCTTC
TRBJ2-2	.	once	TRBV11-3	CASSHYETENTGELFF	TGTGCCAGCAGCCACTACGAGACAGAGAACACCGGGGAGCTGTTTTTT
TRBJ2-7	.	.	TRBV25-1	CASGLGGEYEQYF	TGTGCCAGCGGCTTGGGAGGAGAGTACGAGCAGTACTTC
TRBJ1-2	.	.	TRBV27	CASSLSSGTKGYTF	TGTGCCAGCAGTTTATCGTCCGGGACAAAGGGCTACACCTTC